This is a list of T cell receptor beta chains from one sample in a study of cytomegalovirus exposure and HLA in healthy donors. Profiling relied on immunoSEQ multiplex PCR, and the TCRdb table lists in-frame clones only, not all of them. Seen in this sample are 56,000 or so clones; the ten most common clones hold 25% to 30%. Source material: PBMCs. These TCRs come from a man aged 35 to 55 in good health and CMV-seropositive. Each CDR3 is given with its conserved first and last residue. The D gene is left open where the match is weak.

TRBD2,TRBJ2-7,TRBV4-2,16,CASSQDRASGIYEQYF,TGTGCCAGCAGCCAAGATAGGGCTAGCGGGATCTACGAGCAGTACTTC
.,TRBJ1-3,TRBV4-1,14,CASSQDPYANTIYF,TGCGCCAGCAGCCAAGATCCTTACGCGAACACCATATATTTT
.,TRBJ2-1,TRBV7-9,12,CASSQTSIEQFF,TGTGCCAGCAGCCAAACTTCTATTGAGCAGTTCTTC
TRBD2,TRBJ2-7,TRBV28,13,CASRGEGVNEQYF,TGTGCCAGCAGGGGGGAGGGCGTCAACGAGCAGTACTTC
TRBD1,TRBJ1-6,TRBV27,15,CASSSRTGINSPLHF,TGTGCCAGCAGTTCGAGGACAGGGATAAATTCACCCCTCCACTTT
TRBD2,TRBJ2-5,TRBV19,16,CASSIPGTRGAVTQYF,TGTGCCAGTAGTATCCCCGGGACTAGAGGGGCCGTGACCCAGTACTTC
TRBD2,TRBJ2-5,TRBV7-8,17,CASSLAGLAGLVETQYF,TGTGCCAGCAGCTTAGCGGGACTAGCGGGATTAGTGGAGACCCAGTACTTC
.,TRBJ1-5,TRBV18,15,CASSGGFLGNQPQHF,TGTGCCAGCTCGGGAGGGTTCCTTGGCAATCAGCCCCAGCATTTT
TRBD2,TRBJ2-3,TRBV15,16,CATSRLTSGRPDTQYF,TGTGCCACCAGCCGCCTGACTAGCGGACGTCCAGATACGCAGTATTTT
.,TRBJ2-2,TRBV9,12,CASSVSTGELFF,TGTGCCAGCAGCGTCAGCACCGGGGAGCTGTTTTTT
TRBD1,TRBJ1-4,TRBV10-3,14,CAIRPTGGSEKLFF,TGTGCCATCAGGCCGACAGGGGGGTCTGAAAAACTGTTTTTT
.,TRBJ2-7,TRBV10-3,16,CAISESSVRDSYEQYF,TGTGCCATCAGTGAGTCCTCGGTGAGAGACTCCTACGAGCAGTACTTC
.,TRBJ1-2,TRBV7-6,13,CASSPSTGYGYTF,TGTGCCAGCAGCCCCAGCACAGGGTATGGCTACACCTTC
TRBD1,TRBJ1-2,TRBV5-1,14,CASSHRTGNYGYTF,TGCGCCAGCAGCCACCGGACAGGGAACTATGGCTACACCTTC
TRBD1,TRBJ2-7,TRBV19,15,CASSMRDRVPYEQYF,TGTGCCAGTAGTATGCGGGACAGGGTCCCCTACGAGCAGTACTTC
TRBD2,TRBJ2-1,TRBV6-5,16,CASSYSGLAGKYEQFF,TGTGCCAGCAGTTACTCAGGGCTAGCGGGAAAATATGAGCAGTTCTTC
TRBD2,TRBJ2-1,TRBV7-9,15,CASSFAGDSYNEQFF,TGTGCCAGCAGCTTCGCGGGGGATTCCTACAATGAGCAGTTCTTC
.,TRBJ2-3,TRBV7-9,14,CASSFGHNPDTQYF,TGTGCCAGCAGCTTTGGACACAACCCAGATACGCAGTATTTT
TRBD1,TRBJ1-2,TRBV9,12,CASSVVQGGYTF,TGTGCCAGCAGCGTAGTACAGGGGGGCTACACCTTC
TRBD1,TRBJ1-6,TRBV9,14,CASSSPEGGRPLHF,TGTGCCAGCAGTTCACCGGAAGGGGGCCGTCCCCTCCACTTT
.,TRBJ1-6,TRBV4-2,16,CASQLGQVPGNSPLHF,TGTGCCAGCCAACTTGGGCAGGTCCCGGGGAATTCACCCCTCCACTTT
.,TRBJ1-1,TRBV30,13,CAWSALRYTEAFF,TGTGCCTGGAGCGCCTTGAGGTACACTGAAGCTTTCTTT
.,TRBJ2-5,TRBV19,16,CASSERDWLYQETQYF,TGTGCCAGTAGTGAGAGGGACTGGTTGTACCAAGAGACCCAGTACTTC
.,TRBJ1-5,TRBV4-1,14,CASSQEIVNQPQHF,TGCGCCAGCAGCCAAGAAATCGTCAATCAGCCCCAGCATTTT
.,TRBJ2-7,TRBV6-6,11,CASSYREEQYF,TGTGCCAGCAGTTATCGTGAGGAGCAGTACTTC
TRBD2,TRBJ2-2,TRBV15,15,CATSRTSGGTGELFF,TGTGCCACCAGCCGGACTAGCGGGGGTACCGGGGAGCTGTTTTTT
TRBD1,TRBJ2-1,TRBV18,16,CASSPFMPGGYNEQFF,TGTGCCAGCTCACCATTTATGCCAGGGGGCTACAATGAGCAGTTCTTC
.,TRBJ1-5,TRBV28,17,CASSLWQSGPGNQPQHF,TGTGCCAGCAGTTTATGGCAGTCAGGGCCCGGAAATCAGCCCCAGCATTTT
.,TRBJ1-1,TRBV9,14,CASSARGGNTEAFF,TGTGCCAGCAGCGCCCGGGGTGGGAACACTGAAGCTTTCTTT
.,TRBJ2-5,TRBV7-7,13,CASSTEAEETQYF,TGTGCTAGCAGTACGGAGGCAGAAGAGACCCAGTACTTC
.,TRBJ2-7,TRBV10-3,17,CAIMGAKGWGRSYEQYF,TGTGCCATCATGGGGGCTAAAGGTTGGGGCAGATCATACGAGCAGTACTTC
.,TRBJ1-5,TRBV30,16,CAWSGSSSYSNQPQHF,TGTGCCTGGAGCGGGTCTTCCTCATATAGCAATCAGCCCCAGCATTTT
TRBD1,TRBJ1-1,TRBV28,13,CASSFRGMYGAFF,TGTGCCAGCAGTTTCAGGGGGATGTACGGAGCTTTCTTT
.,TRBJ2-1,TRBV4-2,14,CASSQPGQNNEQFF,TGTGCCAGCAGCCAACCTGGACAGAACAATGAGCAGTTCTTC
.,TRBJ1-2,TRBV15,13,CATSRDRGWEPTF,TGTGCCACCAGCAGAGATCGTGGGTGGGAGCCCACCTTC
.,TRBJ2-2,TRBV7-2,13,CASSSRVDGELFF,TGTGCCAGCAGCTCCCGGGTGGACGGGGAGCTGTTTTTT
.,TRBJ2-7,TRBV5-1,14,CASSLVEGAGEQYF,TGCGCCAGCAGCTTGGTAGAAGGTGCGGGCGAGCAGTACTTC
TRBD1,TRBJ1-5,TRBV7-2,15,CASSQGGGGNQPQHF,TGTGCCAGCAGTCAGGGGGGTGGGGGCAATCAGCCCCAGCATTTT
.,TRBJ2-2,TRBV5-6,13,CASSLPGTGELFF,TGTGCCAGCAGCCTCCCAGGGACCGGGGAGCTGTTTTTT
.,TRBJ1-2,TRBV5-1,14,CASSLVTAMDGYTF,TGCGCCAGCAGCTTGGTCACAGCCATGGATGGCTACACCTTC
TRBD2,TRBJ2-7,TRBV9,16,CASSSGGASGIHEQYF,TGTGCCAGCAGCTCCGGGGGGGCTAGCGGGATACACGAGCAGTACTTC
.,TRBJ1-5,TRBV15,16,CATSRDKGRSNQPQHF,TGTGCCACCAGCAGAGATAAGGGGCGGAGCAATCAGCCCCAGCATTTT
TRBD2,TRBJ2-3,TRBV30,14,CAWRGLANTDTQYF,TGTGCCTGGAGGGGACTAGCGAACACAGATACGCAGTATTTT
TRBD2,TRBJ2-5,TRBV29-1,15,CSVEAISGGSETQYF,TGCAGCGTTGAAGCGATCAGCGGGGGGAGCGAGACCCAGTACTTC
TRBD2,TRBJ2-1,TRBV7-9,16,CASSRSTSGGYNEQFF,TGTGCCAGCAGCCGATCAACTAGCGGGGGTTACAATGAGCAGTTCTTC
.,TRBJ1-5,TRBV19,17,CASSTPQLGNYNQPQHF,TGTGCCAGTAGTACCCCTCAACTTGGCAACTACAATCAGCCCCAGCATTTT
TRBD1,TRBJ1-1,TRBV6-1,13,CASSEWGQGVAFF,TGTGCCAGCAGTGAATGGGGACAGGGAGTGGCTTTCTTT
.,TRBJ2-5,TRBV7-9,16,CASSLWGERAKETQYF,TGTGCCAGCAGCTTATGGGGAGAGAGGGCCAAAGAGACCCAGTACTTC
.,TRBJ1-2,TRBV11-2,14,CASSLDQDYYGYTF,TGTGCCAGCAGCTTAGATCAGGACTACTATGGCTACACCTTC
.,TRBJ2-7,TRBV29-1,14,CSVEDPGQPYEQYF,TGCAGCGTTGAAGATCCGGGACAACCCTACGAGCAGTACTTC
.,TRBJ1-1,TRBV29-1,12,CSVGHYNTEAFF,TGCAGTGTGGGGCACTACAACACTGAAGCTTTCTTT
.,TRBJ2-5,TRBV6-4,17,CASSDHQGEVMRETQYF,TGTGCCAGCAGTGATCACCAGGGGGAGGTGATGCGAGAGACCCAGTACTTC
TRBD1,TRBJ2-5,TRBV5-1,13,CASNSGGQETQYF,TGCGCCAGCAATTCAGGGGGCCAAGAGACCCAGTACTTC
.,TRBJ1-1,TRBV30,13,CAWDKRRFTEAFF,TGTGCCTGGGATAAAAGGAGGTTTACTGAAGCTTTCTTT
.,TRBJ2-1,TRBV5-4,15,CATKTQKEAYNEQFF,TGTGCCACCAAAACCCAAAAGGAGGCCTACAATGAGCAGTTCTTC
.,TRBJ2-3,TRBV18,14,CASSPLADTDTQYF,TGTGCCAGCTCACCACTGGCGGACACAGATACGCAGTATTTT
TRBD1,TRBJ1-1,TRBV6-5,14,CASRTGGDLTEAFF,TGTGCCAGCAGGACAGGGGGCGACCTCACTGAAGCTTTCTTT